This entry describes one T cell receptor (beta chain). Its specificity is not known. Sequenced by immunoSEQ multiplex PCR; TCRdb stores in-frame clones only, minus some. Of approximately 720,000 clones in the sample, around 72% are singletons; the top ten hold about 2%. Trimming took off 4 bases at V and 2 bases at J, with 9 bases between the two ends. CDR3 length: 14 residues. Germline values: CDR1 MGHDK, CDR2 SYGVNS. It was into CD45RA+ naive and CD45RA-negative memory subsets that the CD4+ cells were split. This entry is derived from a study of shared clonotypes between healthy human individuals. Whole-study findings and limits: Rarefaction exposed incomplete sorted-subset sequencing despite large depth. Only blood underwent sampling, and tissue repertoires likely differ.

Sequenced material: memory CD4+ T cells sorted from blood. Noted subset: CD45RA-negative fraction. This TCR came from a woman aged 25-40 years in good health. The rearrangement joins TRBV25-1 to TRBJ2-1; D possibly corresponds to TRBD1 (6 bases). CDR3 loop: CASSGTDTYNEQFF. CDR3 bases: TGTGCCAGCAGTGGGACAGATACCTACAATGAGCAGTTCTTC.